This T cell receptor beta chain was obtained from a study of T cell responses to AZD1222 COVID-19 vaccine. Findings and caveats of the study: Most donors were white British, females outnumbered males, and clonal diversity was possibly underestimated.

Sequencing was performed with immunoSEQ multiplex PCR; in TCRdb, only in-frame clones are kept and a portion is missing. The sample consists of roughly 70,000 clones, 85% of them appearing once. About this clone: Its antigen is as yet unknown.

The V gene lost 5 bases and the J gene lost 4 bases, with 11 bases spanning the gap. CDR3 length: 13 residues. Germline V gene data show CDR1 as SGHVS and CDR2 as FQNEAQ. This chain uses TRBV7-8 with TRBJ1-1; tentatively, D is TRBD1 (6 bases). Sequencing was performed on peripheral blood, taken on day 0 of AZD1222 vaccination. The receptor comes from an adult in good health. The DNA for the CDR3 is TGTGCCAGCAGCCCTACAGGGAGCACTGAAGCTTTCTTT. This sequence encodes CASSPTGSTEAFF.